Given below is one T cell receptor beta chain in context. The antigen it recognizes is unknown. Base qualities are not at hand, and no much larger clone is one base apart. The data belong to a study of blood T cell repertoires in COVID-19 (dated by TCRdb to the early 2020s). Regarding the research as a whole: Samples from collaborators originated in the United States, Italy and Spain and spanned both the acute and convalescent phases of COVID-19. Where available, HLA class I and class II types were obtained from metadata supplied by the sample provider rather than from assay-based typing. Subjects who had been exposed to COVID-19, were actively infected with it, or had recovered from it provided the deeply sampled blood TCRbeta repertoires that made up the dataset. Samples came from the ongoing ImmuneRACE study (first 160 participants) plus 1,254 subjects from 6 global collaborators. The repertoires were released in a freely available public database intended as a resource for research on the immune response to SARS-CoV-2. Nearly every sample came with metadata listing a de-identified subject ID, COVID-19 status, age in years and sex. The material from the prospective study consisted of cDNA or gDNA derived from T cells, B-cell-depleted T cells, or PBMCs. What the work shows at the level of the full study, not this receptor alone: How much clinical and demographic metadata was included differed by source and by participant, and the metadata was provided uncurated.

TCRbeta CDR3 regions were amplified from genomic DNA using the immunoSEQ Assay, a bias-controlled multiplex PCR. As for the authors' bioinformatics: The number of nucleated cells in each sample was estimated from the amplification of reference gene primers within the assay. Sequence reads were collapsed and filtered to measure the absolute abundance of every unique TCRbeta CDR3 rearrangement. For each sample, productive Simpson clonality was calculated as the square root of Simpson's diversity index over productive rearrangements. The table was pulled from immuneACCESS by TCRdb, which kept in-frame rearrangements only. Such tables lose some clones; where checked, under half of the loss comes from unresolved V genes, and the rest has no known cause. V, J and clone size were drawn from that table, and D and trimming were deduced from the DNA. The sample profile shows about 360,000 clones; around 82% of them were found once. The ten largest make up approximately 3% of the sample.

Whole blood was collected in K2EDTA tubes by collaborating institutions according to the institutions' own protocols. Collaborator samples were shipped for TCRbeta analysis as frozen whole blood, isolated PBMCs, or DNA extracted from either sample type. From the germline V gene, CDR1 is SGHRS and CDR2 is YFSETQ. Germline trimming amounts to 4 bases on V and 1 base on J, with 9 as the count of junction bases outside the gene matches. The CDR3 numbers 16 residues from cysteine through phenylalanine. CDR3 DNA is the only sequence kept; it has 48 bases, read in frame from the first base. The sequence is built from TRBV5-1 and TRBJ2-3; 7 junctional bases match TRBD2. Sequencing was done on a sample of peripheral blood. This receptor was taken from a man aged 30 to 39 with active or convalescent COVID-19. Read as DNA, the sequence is TGCGCCAGCAGCCAGGAGGGCCGGGAGGGCACAGATACGCAGTATTTT. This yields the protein CASSQEGREGTDTQYF.